This T cell receptor beta chain was sequenced for a study of blood T cell repertoires in COVID-19 (dated by TCRdb to between 2020 and 2021). The study in broad terms: Collaborator samples came from the United States, Italy and Spain and covered acute and convalescent phases of COVID-19. Deeply sampled blood TCRbeta repertoires from subjects exposed to, actively infected with, or recovered from COVID-19 were included in the dataset. The repertoires were released in a freely available public database intended as a resource for research on the immune response to SARS-CoV-2. Where available, HLA class I and class II types were obtained from metadata supplied by the sample provider rather than from assay-based typing. Samples came from the ongoing ImmuneRACE study (first 160 participants) plus 1,254 subjects from 6 global collaborators. The material from the prospective study consisted of cDNA or gDNA derived from T cells, B-cell-depleted T cells, or PBMCs. A de-identified subject ID, COVID-19 status, age in years and sex were almost always included in the sample metadata. What the authors observed across the whole study: The amount of clinical and demographic metadata varied by source and participant and was provided uncurated.

Collaborating institutions collected whole blood in K2EDTA tubes following their own protocols. For TCRbeta analysis, collaborator samples were shipped as frozen whole blood, as isolated PBMCs, or as DNA extracted from either sample type. TCRbeta CDR3 regions were amplified from genomic DNA using the immunoSEQ Assay, a bias-controlled multiplex PCR. For the original study's pipeline: Within the assay, amplification of reference gene primers was used to estimate how many nucleated cells each sample contained. Sequence reads were collapsed and filtered to measure the absolute abundance of every unique TCRbeta CDR3 rearrangement. For each sample, productive Simpson clonality was calculated by taking the square root of Simpson's diversity index across productive rearrangements. In TCRdb, the immuneACCESS table is reduced to in-frame sequences with V and J assigned. These tables do not hold every clone; where another copy was compared, an unresolved V gene accounts for under half, and the others remain unexplained. Clonal size and the V and J genes are those of that table, whereas D and trimming came from the DNA. The sample table lists around 19,000 clones, approximately 90% of them with a count of one. The ten largest clonotypes hold 11% of the sample.

The CDR3 holds 16 amino acids from the cysteine to the phenylalanine. Just CDR3 DNA is preserved here, 48 bases in frame from base 1. CDR1 and CDR2, per the germline V gene, are SGHRS and YFSETQ. The germline V end is reduced by 0 bases and the J end by 12 bases; junction bases left unmatched: 12. As for this clone: It has no known antigen specificity. Base qualities are missing; no much larger clone stands one base away.

This chain is built from TRBV5-1 and TRBJ2-1, with 10 bases in between that match TRBD2. This TCR was recovered from a human donor in a cohort sampled during active COVID-19. Sequencing was done on a sample of peripheral blood. The CDR3 reads CASSLARGLAEGGQFF. The bases read TGCGCCAGCAGCTTGGCCCGAGGACTAGCGGAAGGGGGGCAGTTCTTC.